This TCR beta chain originates from a study of beta chain features in type 1 diabetes. Study in general: In age, gender and cell yields, patients were similar to healthy donors. Notes on the study in general: A potential influence of HLA type upon TCRB rearrangement remained unresolved herein.

Reverse transcription of all isolated RNA meant that expressed TCRB transcripts were sequenced. The assay was immunoSEQ multiplex PCR, and TCRdb's table has in-frame clones only and misses some. The sample holds 200,000 to 250,000 clones, around 26% seen once. Markers CD45RO/CCR7/CD25/CD127/CD95/CD27 served to sort CD4+ naive, central memory, regulatory and stem cell-like memory cells. This CDR3 is 17 amino acids long. V shed 2 bases and J shed 0 bases, with 14 bases lying between them. In germline, CDR1 is MGHDK, CDR2 SYGVNS. About this clone: Its specificity is unknown.

The chain combines TRBV25-1 with TRBJ2-1; D remains unclear. The sequence was collected from a man aged 25-40 years in good health. What was sequenced was central memory CD4+ T cells from blood. The CDR3 bases are TGTGCCAGCAGTGAAGGAGCCACAGCGAGCTCCTACAATGAGCAGTTCTTC. Its translation: CASSEGATASSYNEQFF.